This TCR beta chain was profiled in a study of OX40 agonist ivuxolimab in advanced cancers. Concerning the study at large: The costimulatory receptor OX40 (CD134) was targeted by ivuxolimab, a fully human IgG2 agonistic monoclonal antibody. Among the 50 to 55 dose-escalation patients, some 19 had hepatocellular carcinoma, 15 or so melanoma, 9 renal cell carcinoma and 9 head and neck cancer. Peripheral TCRbeta sequencing aimed to test whether ivuxolimab altered TCR sequence diversity and caused clonal T-cell expansion. Prior anti-PD-1, anti-PD-L1 or anti-CTLA-4 therapy was permitted, and checkpoint inhibitors had been received by about 37% of dose-escalation patients. In the dose-escalation cohort, approximately 82% of patients were male, and the mean age was around 65 years with a range of roughly 20 to 80. Intravenous ivuxolimab was administered to patients every 2 weeks at six dose levels: 0.01, 0.1, 0.3, 1.5, 3 and 10 mg/kg. The paper covers the monotherapy dose-escalation part of the phase I ivuxolimab trial, which included N ≈ 57 patients. Partial responses occurred in three dose-escalation patients: two with cutaneous melanoma and one with hepatocellular carcinoma.

As regards this clone: Its antigen remains undetermined. Per-base quality was not reported, and no clone a single base away is much larger than it.

Genomic DNA was isolated from the sorted cells so that the TCRbeta CDR3 region could be sequenced. The immunoSEQ Assay was used to sequence the TCRbeta CDR3 regions. In TCRdb, the immuneACCESS table is reduced to in-frame sequences with V and J assigned. These tables do not hold every clone; where another copy was compared, an unresolved V gene accounts for under half, and the others remain unexplained. Counted in this sample were roughly 18,000 clones; over 60% of them appeared once. The ten largest clones capture approximately 19% of the sample. Study-wide findings and limitations: At doses of 0.1 to 3.0 mg/kg, clonal expansion of both CD4+ and CD8+ blood T cells was observed from baseline to week 6. Low levels of normalized T-cell clonal expansion were also seen in some nonresponding patients. In partial responders in the 0.1-3.0 mg/kg groups, normalized peripheral clonal expansion was found to be among the lowest, especially among CD8+ T cells. After ivuxolimab, more expanded clones were found on average in CD8+ T cells than in CD4+ T cells. Antigen specificity was not determined for the clonally expanded peripheral T cells.

Patients with autoimmune disease history or receiving systemic immunosuppression were excluded from the trial. In every dose cohort, peripheral blood was drawn for TCR sequencing at baseline, cycle 4 day 1, and cycle 7 day 1. The samples were taken from a phase I, first-in-human, multicenter, open-label dose-escalation trial of ivuxolimab. The trial enrolled adults with locally advanced or metastatic head and neck squamous cell, hepatocellular, melanoma or renal cell carcinoma. CD4+ and CD8+ T cells were sorted separately from peripheral blood before TCR sequencing. This sequence was found in an adult with an advanced solid tumor such as melanoma, head and neck, liver or kidney cancer. The sample in question was CD4+ or CD8+ T cells sorted from blood, obtained in a trial of the OX40 agonist ivuxolimab.

The nucleotide sequence is given as TGTGCCAGCAGACAAAAGCGGGGGACCTACGAGCAGTACTTC. Its protein is CASRQKRGTYEQYF. Here the chain combines TRBV28 and TRBJ2-7; the junction holds 8 bases that match TRBD2. V is pruned by 6 bases and J by 2 bases, leaving 6 bases of the junction without a gene match. Via the germline V gene, CDR1 is MDHEN and CDR2 SYDVKM. Including cysteine and phenylalanine, the CDR3 has 14 amino acids. Only the CDR3 portion is preserved as DNA: 42 bases, with reading frame beginning at the first base.